Listed here are 3 T cell receptor beta chains from one sample, sequenced in a study of metastatic and nonmetastatic thyroid tumors. Before thyroid surgery, none of the patients had received any treatment. TCRdb reanalyzed the PCR reads with MiXCR. The sample yields about 70,000 clones, more than 15% seen once. Sample: blood. The source of these receptors is a female donor with papillary thyroid cancer or a benign thyroid nodule (not recorded which). Some clones in this sample may be carry-over from other donors' samples.

This clone was observed at least ten times. The chain recombines TRBV7-9 with TRBJ2-7; D is perhaps TRBD1 (6 bases). Germline V gene data show CDR1 as SEHNR and CDR2 as FQNEAQ (reference sequence). CDR3 length equals 15 residues. V was clipped by 3 bases and J by 2 bases, with 14 bases between them. CDR3 sequence reads: CASSFLDSSTYEQYF. The CDR3 nucleotides are TGTGCCAGCAGCTTTCTGGACAGCTCCACCTACGAGCAGTACTTC.

This clone has ten or more counts. This sequence joins TRBV4-1 and TRBJ2-3; 10 nucleotides agree with TRBD2. CDR3 size: 16 residues. Germline assignment: CDR1 MGHRA and CDR2 YSYEKL. After removal of 4 bases from V and 6 bases from J, the junction contained 10 bases not matched to a gene. The CDR3: CASSPGTSAKWDTQYF. The CDR3 nucleotides are TGCGCCAGCAGCCCGGGGACTAGCGCAAAGTGGGATACGCAGTATTTT.

This clone has just a few counts. A junction boundary mismatches the germline segment, possibly from a read error. The rearrangement links TRBV2 to TRBJ1-4; no clear D. The CDR3 is made up of 14 amino acids. In germline, CDR1 is SNHLY, CDR2 FYNNEI. The chain's CDR3 is CASSGGKANEKLFF. CDR3 in DNA: TGTGCCAGCAGTGGAGGGAAAGCTAATGAAAAACTATTTTTT.